Listed below are T cell receptor beta chains from one sample, sequenced in a study of T cells in localized non-small cell lung cancer. Only in-frame clones appear in the TCRdb table, and some are missing; sequencing was by immunoSEQ multiplex PCR. The sample has 90,000 or so clones, 80% to 90% seen once. Sequenced here: peripheral blood, sampled before any cancer treatment. The receptors come from a man aged 40 to 70 with stage I squamous cell lung carcinoma. Both conserved end residues are part of each CDR3. Fields, in order: J gene, V gene, D gene, clone size, CDR3 protein, CDR3 DNA. D genes are given only for firm matches. Some rows mark clone size as missing; the rest say once, few, many or name a class of expanded clone.

TRBJ2-5 | TRBV6-1 | TRBD2 | once | CASSVPSGVGTQYF | TGTGCCAGCAGTGTCCCTAGCGGGGTCGGGACCCAGTACTTC
TRBJ1-2 | TRBV10-2 | . | . | CASSFSGQGGYGYTF | TGCGCCAGCAGTTTTTCGGGACAAGGTGGTTATGGCTACACCTTC
TRBJ2-3 | TRBV15 | TRBD1 | . | CATSRDPGQGTDTQYF | TGTGCCACCAGCAGAGATCCGGGACAGGGCACAGATACGCAGTATTTT
TRBJ1-5 | TRBV10-3 | . | few | CAISDSNQPQHF | TGTGCCATCAGTGATAGCAATCAGCCCCAGCATTTT
TRBJ2-5 | TRBV9 | . | . | CASSRGGVSMETQYF | TGTGCCAGCAGCCGTGGCGGGGTATCGATGGAGACCCAGTACTTC
TRBJ1-5 | TRBV5-8 | . | . | CASGLTGTPLSNQPQHF | TGTGCCAGCGGTTTGACAGGCACCCCTCTCAGCAATCAGCCCCAGCATTTT
TRBJ1-1 | TRBV7-9 | . | . | CASSLTIGETEAFF | TGTGCCAGCAGCTTAACAATCGGGGAAACTGAAGCTTTCTTT
TRBJ1-4 | TRBV4-3 | . | . | CASSQAGATPEKLFF | TGCGCCAGCAGCCAAGCAGGGGCCACTCCTGAAAAACTGTTTTTT
TRBJ2-5 | TRBV21-1 | . | . | CASRNGGPGTQYF | TGTGCCAGCCGAAACGGGGGCCCAGGGACCCAGTACTTC
TRBJ1-5 | TRBV25-1 | TRBD1 | . | CASSPGQGPLGGNQPQHF | TGTGCCAGCAGTCCGGGACAGGGGCCACTGGGTGGCAATCAGCCCCAGCATTTT
TRBJ2-5 | TRBV14 | . | . | CASSQGGTLQETQYF | TGTGCCAGCAGCCAAGGGGGGACTCTACAAGAGACCCAGTACTTC
TRBJ2-1 | TRBV29-1 | . | . | CSDIVGYNEQFF | TGCAGCGACATCGTGGGGTACAATGAGCAGTTCTTC
TRBJ1-1 | TRBV5-1 | . | once | CASRIQWNTEAFF | TGCGCCAGCAGAATCCAGTGGAACACTGAAGCTTTCTTT
TRBJ2-3 | TRBV27 | . | . | CASSSPPDTQYF | TGTGCCAGCAGTTCTCCCCCCGATACGCAGTATTTT
TRBJ2-3 | TRBV11-3 | . | . | CASSRGGLGQDTQYF | TGTGCCAGCAGCCGTGGAGGGTTGGGCCAGGATACGCAGTATTTT
TRBJ2-7 | TRBV18 | TRBD1 | . | CASSPGTGTYEQYF | TGTGCCAGCTCCCCCGGGACAGGGACCTACGAGCAGTACTTC
TRBJ1-2 | TRBV19 | . | . | CASSFGPLDSINYGYTF | TGTGCCAGTAGTTTTGGACCACTAGATTCTATTAACTATGGCTACACCTTC
TRBJ1-4 | TRBV4-1 | TRBD1 | . | CASSQTPGTGNEKLFF | TGCGCCAGCAGCCAAACTCCCGGGACAGGAAATGAAAAACTGTTTTTT
TRBJ2-3 | TRBV7-9 | . | . | CASSFTIDTQYF | TGTGCCAGCAGCTTCACCATAGATACGCAGTATTTT
TRBJ1-6 | TRBV6-1 | TRBD1 | . | CAGRQGTPSPLHF | TGTGCCGGCAGACAGGGTACCCCCTCACCCCTCCACTTT
TRBJ1-1 | TRBV7-9 | . | . | CASSLEEGTEAFF | TGTGCCAGCAGCCTAGAGGAAGGCACTGAAGCTTTCTTT
TRBJ2-2 | TRBV6-6 | . | . | CASSGPSTGELFF | TGTGCCAGCAGCGGCCCGTCAACCGGGGAGCTGTTTTTT
TRBJ1-5 | TRBV7-2 | . | . | CASSPEAGGHQPQHF | TGTGCCAGCAGCCCCGAGGCCGGGGGGCATCAGCCCCAGCATTTT
TRBJ1-1 | TRBV19 | . | . | CASRSPTVATEAFF | TGTGCCAGTAGGAGCCCTACAGTCGCCACTGAAGCTTTCTTT
TRBJ2-4 | TRBV9 | . | once | CASSPSPLDGDIQYF | TGTGCCAGCAGCCCATCACCCCTGGATGGAGACATTCAGTACTTC
TRBJ2-1 | TRBV7-2 | TRBD2 | . | CASSLGWPSGVNEQFF | TGTGCCAGCAGCTTAGGATGGCCTAGCGGGGTCAATGAGCAGTTCTTC
TRBJ2-2 | TRBV18 | . | once | CASSPSETGELFF | TGTGCCAGCTCACCAAGCGAGACCGGGGAGCTGTTTTTT
TRBJ2-1 | TRBV28 | . | . | CASSLPGSEQFF | TGTGCCAGCAGTTTACCGGGGAGTGAGCAGTTCTTC
TRBJ1-2 | TRBV11-2 | . | . | CASSPLNENYGYTF | TGTGCCAGCAGCCCCCTTAATGAGAACTATGGCTACACCTTC
TRBJ1-5 | TRBV6-1 | . | . | CASSWGGAEGQPQHF | TGTGCCAGCTCCTGGGGAGGGGCGGAGGGACAGCCCCAGCATTTT
TRBJ2-5 | TRBV29-1 | . | . | CSVMEGEETQYF | TGCAGCGTTATGGAGGGTGAAGAGACCCAGTACTTC
TRBJ1-1 | TRBV28 | . | . | CASTGFLRGAEAFF | TGTGCCAGCACCGGATTTCTGAGAGGGGCTGAAGCTTTCTTT
TRBJ1-1 | TRBV7-9 | . | . | CASSLGGNPNTEAFF | TGTGCCAGCAGCTTAGGCGGTAACCCGAACACTGAAGCTTTCTTT
TRBJ1-4 | TRBV29-1 | . | . | CSVQGTPDEKLFF | TGCAGCGTCCAAGGGACGCCAGATGAAAAACTGTTTTTT
TRBJ1-2 | TRBV7-8 | . | few | CASSPYRVTNYGYTF | TGTGCCAGCAGCCCGTACAGGGTCACGAACTATGGCTACACCTTC
TRBJ1-6 | TRBV5-4 | . | . | CASSWDNSPLHF | TGTGCCAGCAGCTGGGACAATTCACCCCTCCACTTT
TRBJ1-2 | TRBV5-1 | . | . | CASSPEGGSYGYTF | TGCGCCAGCAGCCCCGAGGGGGGTTCCTATGGCTACACCTTC
TRBJ2-7 | TRBV28 | . | . | CASGVSEQYF | TGTGCCAGTGGGGTCAGCGAGCAGTACTTC
TRBJ2-7 | TRBV28 | TRBD1 | . | CASGGQGLTEQYF | TGTGCCAGCGGAGGACAGGGATTAACGGAGCAGTACTTC
TRBJ2-7 | TRBV6-5 | TRBD1 | . | CASSYAGTGAYEQYF | TGTGCCAGCAGTTATGCCGGGACAGGGGCCTACGAGCAGTACTTC
TRBJ1-1 | TRBV19 | TRBD1 | . | CASRITGGSEAFF | TGTGCCAGTAGGATAACAGGGGGCTCTGAAGCTTTCTTT
TRBJ2-4 | TRBV9 | . | . | CASSGSGSKNIQYF | TGTGCCAGCAGCGGAAGCGGGTCCAAAAACATTCAGTACTTC
TRBJ2-5 | TRBV2 | . | . | CASSGGTDRGETQYF | TGTGCCAGCAGTGGGGGGACTGACCGGGGAGAGACCCAGTACTTC
TRBJ1-1 | TRBV5-5 | . | . | CASSETGHTEAFF | TGTGCCAGCAGCGAAACAGGGCACACTGAAGCTTTCTTT
TRBJ1-2 | TRBV4-3 | . | . | CASSQDNYGYTF | TGCGCCAGCAGCCAAGATAACTATGGCTACACCTTC
TRBJ2-7 | TRBV10-3 | . | few | CAISDSSYEQYF | TGTGCCATCAGTGACAGCTCCTACGAGCAGTACTTC
TRBJ2-5 | TRBV7-8 | . | . | CASSLDRGHQETQYF | TGTGCCAGCAGCTTAGACCGGGGGCACCAAGAGACCCAGTACTTC
TRBJ2-6 | TRBV15 | . | . | CATSRTTGRIGSGANVLTF | TGTGCCACCAGCAGAACCACAGGGCGAATTGGTTCTGGGGCCAACGTCCTGACTTTC
TRBJ1-2 | TRBV2 | TRBD1 | . | CASSVDRGDYGYTF | TGTGCCAGCAGTGTGGACAGGGGGGACTATGGCTACACCTTC
TRBJ1-3 | TRBV19 | . | few | CASSPPWRVASNTIYF | TGTGCCAGTAGTCCTCCATGGCGGGTGGCGAGTAACACCATATATTTT
TRBJ1-5 | TRBV7-9 | . | . | CASSFSTQPQHF | TGTGCCAGCAGCTTTAGTACCCAGCCCCAGCATTTT
TRBJ1-2 | TRBV15 | . | . | CATSTSRAGGYTF | TGTGCCACCAGCACTTCGAGGGCAGGGGGCTACACCTTC
TRBJ2-7 | TRBV9 | . | . | CASSPQGTPRPYEQYF | TGTGCCAGCAGCCCTCAGGGGACCCCCCGACCCTACGAGCAGTACTTC
TRBJ2-7 | TRBV5-1 | . | . | CASSLDGQGYEQYF | TGCGCCAGCAGCTTGGACGGGCAGGGGTACGAGCAGTACTTC
TRBJ1-2 | TRBV28 | . | . | CVAAATGSGYTF | TGTGTAGCAGCCGCCACAGGGAGTGGCTACACCTTC
TRBJ1-2 | TRBV7-9 | . | . | CASSLLGEADGYTF | TGTGCCAGCAGCTTACTAGGGGAGGCGGATGGCTACACCTTC
TRBJ1-2 | TRBV28 | . | . | CASSLVGGAIGYTF | TGTGCCAGCAGTTTAGTCGGGGGCGCTATAGGCTACACCTTC
TRBJ1-1 | TRBV4-3 | . | once | CASSQDLLSGTEAFF | TGCGCCAGCAGCCAAGATCTACTTAGCGGGACTGAAGCTTTCTTT
TRBJ1-2 | TRBV5-1 | . | . | CASSPSETDYGYTF | TGCGCCAGCAGCCCGAGTGAGACGGATTATGGCTACACCTTC